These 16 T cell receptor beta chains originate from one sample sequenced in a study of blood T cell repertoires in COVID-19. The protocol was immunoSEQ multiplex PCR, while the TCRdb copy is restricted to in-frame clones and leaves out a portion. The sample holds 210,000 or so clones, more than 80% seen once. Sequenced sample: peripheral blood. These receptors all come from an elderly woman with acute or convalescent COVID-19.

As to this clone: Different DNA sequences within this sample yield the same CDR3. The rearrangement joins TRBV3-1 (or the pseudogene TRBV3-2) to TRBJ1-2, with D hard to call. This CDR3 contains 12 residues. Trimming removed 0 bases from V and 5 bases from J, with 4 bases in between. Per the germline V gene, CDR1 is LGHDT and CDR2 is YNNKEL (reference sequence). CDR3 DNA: TGTGCCAGCAGCCAAGATCTTTATGGCTACACCTTC. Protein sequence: CASSQDLYGYTF.

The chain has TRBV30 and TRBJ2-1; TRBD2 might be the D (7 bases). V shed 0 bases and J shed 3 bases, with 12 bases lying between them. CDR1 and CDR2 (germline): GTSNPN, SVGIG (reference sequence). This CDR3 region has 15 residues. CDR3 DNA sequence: TGTGCCTGGAGTGTAGGGGGGGCTAGCTACAATGAGCAGTTCTTC. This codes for CAWSVGGASYNEQFF.

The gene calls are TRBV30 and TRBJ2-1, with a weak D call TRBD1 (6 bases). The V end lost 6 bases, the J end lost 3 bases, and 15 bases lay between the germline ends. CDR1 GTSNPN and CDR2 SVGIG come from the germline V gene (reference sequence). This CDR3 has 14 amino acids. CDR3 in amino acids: CACTGTSSYNEQFF. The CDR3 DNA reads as TGTGCCTGCACCGGGACAAGTAGCTACAATGAGCAGTTCTTC.

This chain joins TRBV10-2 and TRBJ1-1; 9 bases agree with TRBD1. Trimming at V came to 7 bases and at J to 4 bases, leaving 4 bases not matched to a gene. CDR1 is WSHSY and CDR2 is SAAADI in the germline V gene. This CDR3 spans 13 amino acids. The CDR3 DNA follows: TGCGCCAGCACACCGACAGGGGGCACTGAAGCTTTCTTT. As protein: CASTPTGGTEAFF.

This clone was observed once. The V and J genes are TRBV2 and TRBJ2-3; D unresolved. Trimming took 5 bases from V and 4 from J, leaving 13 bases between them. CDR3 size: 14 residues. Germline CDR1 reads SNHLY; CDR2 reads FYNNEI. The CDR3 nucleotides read TGTGCCAGCAGTCAAAGAGAGGCGGCAGATACGCAGTATTTT. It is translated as CASSQREAADTQYF.

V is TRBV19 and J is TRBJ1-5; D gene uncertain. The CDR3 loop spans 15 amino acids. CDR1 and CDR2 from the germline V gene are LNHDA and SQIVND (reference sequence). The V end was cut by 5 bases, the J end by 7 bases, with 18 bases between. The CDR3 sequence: CASSASGVTLQPQHF. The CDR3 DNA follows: TGTGCCAGTAGTGCCTCCGGGGTGACGCTACAGCCCCAGCATTTT.

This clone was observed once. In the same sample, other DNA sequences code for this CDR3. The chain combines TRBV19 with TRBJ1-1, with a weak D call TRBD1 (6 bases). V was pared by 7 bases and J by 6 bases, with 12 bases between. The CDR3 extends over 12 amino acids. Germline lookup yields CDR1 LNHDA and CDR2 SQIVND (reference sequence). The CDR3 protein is CASTSGGPEAFF. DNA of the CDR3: TGTGCCAGTACTTCCGGGGGGCCTGAAGCTTTCTTT.

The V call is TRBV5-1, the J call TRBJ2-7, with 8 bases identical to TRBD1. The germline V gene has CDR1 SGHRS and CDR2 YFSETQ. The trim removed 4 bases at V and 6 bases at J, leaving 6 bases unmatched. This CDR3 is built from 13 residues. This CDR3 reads CASSSRTGSEQYF. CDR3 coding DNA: TGCGCCAGCAGCAGCCGGACAGGGAGCGAGCAGTACTTC.

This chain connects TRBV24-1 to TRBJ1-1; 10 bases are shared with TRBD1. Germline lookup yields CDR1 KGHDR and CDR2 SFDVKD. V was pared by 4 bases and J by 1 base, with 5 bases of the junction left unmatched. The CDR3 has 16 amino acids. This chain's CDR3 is CATSDTGTGANTEAFF. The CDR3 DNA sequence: TGTGCCACCAGTGACACCGGGACAGGGGCGAACACTGAAGCTTTCTTT.

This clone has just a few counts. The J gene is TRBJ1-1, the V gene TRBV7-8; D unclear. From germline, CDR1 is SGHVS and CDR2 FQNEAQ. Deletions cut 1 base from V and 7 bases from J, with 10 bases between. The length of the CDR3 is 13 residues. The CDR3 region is CASSLVGGDEAFF. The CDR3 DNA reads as TGTGCCAGCAGCTTAGTCGGCGGGGATGAAGCTTTCTTT.

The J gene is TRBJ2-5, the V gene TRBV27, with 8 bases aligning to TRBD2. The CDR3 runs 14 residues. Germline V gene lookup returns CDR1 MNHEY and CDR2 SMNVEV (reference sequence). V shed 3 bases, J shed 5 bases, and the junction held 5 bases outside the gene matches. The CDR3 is CASSFGGARETQYF. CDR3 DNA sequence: TGTGCCAGCAGTTTCGGGGGGGCCAGGGAGACCCAGTACTTC.

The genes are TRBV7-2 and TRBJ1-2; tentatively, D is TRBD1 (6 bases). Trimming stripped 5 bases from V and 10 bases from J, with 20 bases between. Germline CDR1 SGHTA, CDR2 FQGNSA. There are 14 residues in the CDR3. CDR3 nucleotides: TGTGCCAGCAGCCCGGAGCGGGGGCCTAGTACCTACACCTTC. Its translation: CASSPERGPSTYTF.

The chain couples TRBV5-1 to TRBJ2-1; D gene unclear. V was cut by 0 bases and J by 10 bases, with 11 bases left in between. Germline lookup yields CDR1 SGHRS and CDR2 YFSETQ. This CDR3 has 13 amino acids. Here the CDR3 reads CASSLDSLLEQFF. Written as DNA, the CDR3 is TGCGCCAGCAGCTTGGACAGCCTTTTGGAGCAGTTCTTC.

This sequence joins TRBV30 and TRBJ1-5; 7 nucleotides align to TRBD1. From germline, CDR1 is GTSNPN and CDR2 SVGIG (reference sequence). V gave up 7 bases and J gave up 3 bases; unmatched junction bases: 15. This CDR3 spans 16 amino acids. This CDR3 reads CASSAGGWGFNQPQHF. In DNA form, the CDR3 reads TGTGCCTCGTCGGCAGGGGGATGGGGCTTCAATCAGCCCCAGCATTTT.

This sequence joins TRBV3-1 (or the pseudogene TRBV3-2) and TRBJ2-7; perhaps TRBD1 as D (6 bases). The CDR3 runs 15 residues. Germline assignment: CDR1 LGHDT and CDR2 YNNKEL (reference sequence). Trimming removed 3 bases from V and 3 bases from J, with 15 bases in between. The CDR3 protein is CASSQGAGVIYEQYF. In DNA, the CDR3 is TGTGCCAGCAGCCAGGGCGCAGGGGTAATCTACGAGCAGTACTTC.

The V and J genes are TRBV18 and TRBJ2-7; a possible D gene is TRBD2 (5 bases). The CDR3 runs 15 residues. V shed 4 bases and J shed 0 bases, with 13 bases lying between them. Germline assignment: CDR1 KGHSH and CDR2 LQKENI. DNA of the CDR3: TGTGCCAGCTCACAGCTAGCTGTCGACTCCTACGAGCAGTACTTC. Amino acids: CASSQLAVDSYEQYF.